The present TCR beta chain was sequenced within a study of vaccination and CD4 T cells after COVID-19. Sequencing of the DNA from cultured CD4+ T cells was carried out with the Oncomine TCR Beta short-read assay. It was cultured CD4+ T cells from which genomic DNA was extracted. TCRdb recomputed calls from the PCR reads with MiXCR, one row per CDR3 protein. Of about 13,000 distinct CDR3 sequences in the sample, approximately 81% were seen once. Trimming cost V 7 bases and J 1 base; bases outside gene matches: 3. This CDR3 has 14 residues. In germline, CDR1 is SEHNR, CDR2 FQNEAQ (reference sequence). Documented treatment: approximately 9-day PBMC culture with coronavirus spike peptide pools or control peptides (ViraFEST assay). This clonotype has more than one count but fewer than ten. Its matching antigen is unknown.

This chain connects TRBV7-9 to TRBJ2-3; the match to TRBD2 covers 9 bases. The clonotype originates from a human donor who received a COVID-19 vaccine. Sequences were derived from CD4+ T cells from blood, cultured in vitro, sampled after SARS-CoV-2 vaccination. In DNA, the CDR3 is TGTGCCAGCACGGTAGCGGGGGGCACAGATACGCAGTATTTT. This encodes CASTVAGGTDTQYF.